A selection of T cell receptor beta chains follows, all from one sample in a study of T cells in localized non-small cell lung cancer. Some clones are missing from TCRdb's copy, which holds only in-frame ones; the method was immunoSEQ multiplex PCR. Altogether around 70,000 clones are present, about 90% being singletons, with the ten largest covering about a fifth. The sample here was peripheral blood, taken before any cancer treatment. These receptors all stem from a male donor aged 60 or over with stage III squamous cell lung carcinoma. Each CDR3 is given with its conserved first and last residue. Fields, in order: V gene, D gene, J gene, clone size, CDR3 DNA, CDR3 protein. D genes are given only for firm matches. Clone size is stated in some rows and not others, as once, few, many or a class when expanded.

v_call: TRBV15
d_call: TRBD2
j_call: TRBJ2-5
clone_size: -
cdr3_nt: TGTGCCACCAGTGAGGACCGCGGGGGGCTCGGGAAGACCCAGTACTTC
cdr3_aa: CATSEDRGGLGKTQYF

v_call: TRBV30
d_call: TRBD2
j_call: TRBJ2-2
clone_size: -
cdr3_nt: TGTGCCTGGTTGGGACTAGCACCTTCCGCCGGGGAGCTGTTTTTT
cdr3_aa: CAWLGLAPSAGELFF

v_call: TRBV7-9
d_call: -
j_call: TRBJ2-5
clone_size: -
cdr3_nt: TGTGCCAGCAGCTTAGTGGCAGGGGGAGGGGAGACCCAGTACTTC
cdr3_aa: CASSLVAGGGETQYF

v_call: TRBV9
d_call: TRBD1
j_call: TRBJ1-3
clone_size: few
cdr3_nt: TGTGCCAGCAGCCTGGGGACAGCCTCTGGAAACACCATATATTTT
cdr3_aa: CASSLGTASGNTIYF

v_call: TRBV7-2
d_call: TRBD1
j_call: TRBJ2-4
clone_size: -
cdr3_nt: TGTGCCAGCAGCTTAGGACAGGGATGGGACATTCAGTACTTC
cdr3_aa: CASSLGQGWDIQYF

v_call: TRBV4-1
d_call: -
j_call: TRBJ2-3
clone_size: -
cdr3_nt: TGCGCCAGCAGCCAAGATCTTGGCCCCACTAGCACAGATACGCAGTATTTT
cdr3_aa: CASSQDLGPTSTDTQYF

v_call: TRBV28
d_call: -
j_call: TRBJ1-2
clone_size: -
cdr3_nt: TGTGCCAGCAGTCCTTCGGGACGCCCTCTGGATGGCTACACCTTC
cdr3_aa: CASSPSGRPLDGYTF

v_call: TRBV2
d_call: TRBD1
j_call: TRBJ2-7
clone_size: -
cdr3_nt: TGTGCCAGTGGTCGGGACAGAGCTACCGAGCAGTACTTC
cdr3_aa: CASGRDRATEQYF

v_call: TRBV6-5
d_call: -
j_call: TRBJ1-5
clone_size: -
cdr3_nt: TGTGCCAGCAGTACGATGGACGGATTCAATCAGCCCCAGCATTTT
cdr3_aa: CASSTMDGFNQPQHF

v_call: TRBV25-1
d_call: -
j_call: TRBJ2-5
clone_size: -
cdr3_nt: TGTGCCAGCAGTGCGCGGACCCTAGGGGAGACCCAGTACTTC
cdr3_aa: CASSARTLGETQYF

v_call: TRBV2
d_call: -
j_call: TRBJ1-5
clone_size: -
cdr3_nt: TGTGCCAGCAGCAAAGAGGGGGGCAATCAGCCCCAGCATTTT
cdr3_aa: CASSKEGGNQPQHF

v_call: TRBV12-5
d_call: TRBD1
j_call: TRBJ2-1
clone_size: -
cdr3_nt: TGTGCTAGTGGTTTGGTACAGGGGGGACTGCACTCCTACAATGAGCAGTTCTTC
cdr3_aa: CASGLVQGGLHSYNEQFF

v_call: TRBV28
d_call: -
j_call: TRBJ1-1
clone_size: -
cdr3_nt: TGTGCCAGCAGTATAAAGAACACTGAAGCTTTCTTT
cdr3_aa: CASSIKNTEAFF

v_call: TRBV4-2
d_call: TRBD1
j_call: TRBJ2-2
clone_size: -
cdr3_nt: TGTGCCAGCAGCCAAGAACAGGGGGGCACCGGGGAGCTGTTTTTT
cdr3_aa: CASSQEQGGTGELFF

v_call: TRBV14
d_call: TRBD1
j_call: TRBJ1-2
clone_size: -
cdr3_nt: TGTGCCAGCAGCCAAGATGGACAGGGGGCCTATGGCTACACCTTC
cdr3_aa: CASSQDGQGAYGYTF

v_call: TRBV7-2
d_call: -
j_call: TRBJ2-1
clone_size: once
cdr3_nt: TGTGCCAGCAGCTTAGAGCACGCGGGGCAATACAATGAGCAGTTCTTC
cdr3_aa: CASSLEHAGQYNEQFF

v_call: TRBV19
d_call: -
j_call: TRBJ2-7
clone_size: -
cdr3_nt: TGTGCCAGTAGTACCGCCGGATCCTCCTACGAGCAGTACTTC
cdr3_aa: CASSTAGSSYEQYF

v_call: TRBV7-8
d_call: -
j_call: TRBJ1-2
clone_size: -
cdr3_nt: TGTGCCAGCAGCCCTAGGTGGTCTAACTATGGCTACACCTTC
cdr3_aa: CASSPRWSNYGYTF

v_call: TRBV14
d_call: -
j_call: TRBJ2-7
clone_size: -
cdr3_nt: TGTGCCAGCAGCCAAGTTTACGGGGCGGGGGAGCAGTACTTC
cdr3_aa: CASSQVYGAGEQYF

v_call: TRBV27
d_call: -
j_call: TRBJ1-2
clone_size: -
cdr3_nt: TGTGCCAGCAGTTTATCCGTCCGGTCACGAGGGAATGGCTACACCTTC
cdr3_aa: CASSLSVRSRGNGYTF

v_call: TRBV19
d_call: TRBD1
j_call: TRBJ1-5
clone_size: few
cdr3_nt: TGTGCCAGCACAGGGGTCCTTAGCAATCAGCCCCAGCATTTT
cdr3_aa: CASTGVLSNQPQHF

v_call: TRBV5-8
d_call: -
j_call: TRBJ2-1
clone_size: -
cdr3_nt: TGTGCCAGCACCCCATCGATTAGCGGTGAGCAGTTCTTC
cdr3_aa: CASTPSISGEQFF

v_call: TRBV4-1
d_call: TRBD2
j_call: TRBJ2-5
clone_size: -
cdr3_nt: TGCGCCAGCAGCCAAGAGCTTGGGACTAGCGGGGGGGCACGGGAGACCCAGTACTTC
cdr3_aa: CASSQELGTSGGARETQYF

v_call: TRBV5-1
d_call: -
j_call: TRBJ1-2
clone_size: -
cdr3_nt: TGCGCCAGCAGCGTAAACACCGGGACACCTAACTATGGCTACACCTTC
cdr3_aa: CASSVNTGTPNYGYTF

v_call: TRBV28
d_call: -
j_call: TRBJ2-3
clone_size: medium-sized
cdr3_nt: TGTGCCAGCAGTTATTCCGGTACGCAGTATTTT
cdr3_aa: CASSYSGTQYF

v_call: TRBV2
d_call: TRBD1
j_call: TRBJ1-2
clone_size: -
cdr3_nt: TGTGCCAGCAGGGGGACAGGGGGTAATGGCTACACCTTC
cdr3_aa: CASRGTGGNGYTF

v_call: TRBV5-6
d_call: -
j_call: TRBJ1-3
clone_size: -
cdr3_nt: TGTGCCAGCAGCTTGATCGGCAGCTCTGGAAACACCATATATTTT
cdr3_aa: CASSLIGSSGNTIYF

v_call: TRBV18
d_call: -
j_call: TRBJ1-4
clone_size: -
cdr3_nt: TGTGCCAGCTCACCACGGGCGGGGGCGGATGAAAAACTGTTTTTT
cdr3_aa: CASSPRAGADEKLFF

v_call: TRBV25-1
d_call: -
j_call: TRBJ1-6
clone_size: few
cdr3_nt: TGTGCCAGCAGTCTGGACCAGCTCGATAATTCACCCCTCCACTTT
cdr3_aa: CASSLDQLDNSPLHF

v_call: TRBV6-1
d_call: TRBD1
j_call: TRBJ1-3
clone_size: -
cdr3_nt: TGTGCCAGCGTCTACAGGGGGCTAGACACCATATATTTT
cdr3_aa: CASVYRGLDTIYF

v_call: TRBV19
d_call: TRBD1
j_call: TRBJ2-3
clone_size: -
cdr3_nt: TGTGCCGTGGGACAGGGGGGAGATACGCAGTATTTT
cdr3_aa: CAVGQGGDTQYF

v_call: TRBV15
d_call: -
j_call: TRBJ2-2
clone_size: -
cdr3_nt: TGTGCCACCAGCAGGTCCGGGATACTCACCGGGGAGCTGTTTTTT
cdr3_aa: CATSRSGILTGELFF

v_call: TRBV29-1
d_call: TRBD1
j_call: TRBJ2-1
clone_size: once
cdr3_nt: TGCAGCGTCCAAAAGGGGACAGGGGGCGCAGAGCAGTTCTTC
cdr3_aa: CSVQKGTGGAEQFF